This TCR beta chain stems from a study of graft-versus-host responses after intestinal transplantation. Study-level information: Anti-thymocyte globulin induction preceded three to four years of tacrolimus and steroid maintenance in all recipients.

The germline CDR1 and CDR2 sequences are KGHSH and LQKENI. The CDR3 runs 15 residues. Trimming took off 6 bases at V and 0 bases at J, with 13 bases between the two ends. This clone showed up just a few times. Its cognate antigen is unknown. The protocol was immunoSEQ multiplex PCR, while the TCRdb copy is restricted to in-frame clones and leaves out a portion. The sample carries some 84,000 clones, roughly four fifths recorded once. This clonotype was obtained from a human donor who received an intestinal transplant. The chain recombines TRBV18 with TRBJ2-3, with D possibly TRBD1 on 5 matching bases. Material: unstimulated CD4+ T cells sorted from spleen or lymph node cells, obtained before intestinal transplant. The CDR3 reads CASSKDISSTDTQYF. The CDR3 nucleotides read TGTGCCAGCTCCAAGGACATTTCTAGCACAGATACGCAGTATTTT.